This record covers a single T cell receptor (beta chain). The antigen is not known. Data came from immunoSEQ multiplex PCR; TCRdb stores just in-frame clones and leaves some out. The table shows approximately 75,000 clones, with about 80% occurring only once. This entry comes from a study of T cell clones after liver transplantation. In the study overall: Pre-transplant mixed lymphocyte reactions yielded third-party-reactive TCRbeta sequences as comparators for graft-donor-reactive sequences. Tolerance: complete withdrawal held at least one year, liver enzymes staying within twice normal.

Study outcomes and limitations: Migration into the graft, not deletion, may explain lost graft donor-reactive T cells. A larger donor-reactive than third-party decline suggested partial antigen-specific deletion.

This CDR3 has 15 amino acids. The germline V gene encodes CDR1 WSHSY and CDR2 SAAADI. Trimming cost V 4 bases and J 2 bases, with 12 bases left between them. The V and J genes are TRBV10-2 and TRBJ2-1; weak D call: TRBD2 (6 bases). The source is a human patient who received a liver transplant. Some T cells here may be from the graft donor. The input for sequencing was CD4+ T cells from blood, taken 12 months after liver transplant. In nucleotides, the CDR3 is TGCGCCAGCAGTGGGAGCGCGGGAACCTACAATGAGCAGTTCTTC. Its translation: CASSGSAGTYNEQFF.